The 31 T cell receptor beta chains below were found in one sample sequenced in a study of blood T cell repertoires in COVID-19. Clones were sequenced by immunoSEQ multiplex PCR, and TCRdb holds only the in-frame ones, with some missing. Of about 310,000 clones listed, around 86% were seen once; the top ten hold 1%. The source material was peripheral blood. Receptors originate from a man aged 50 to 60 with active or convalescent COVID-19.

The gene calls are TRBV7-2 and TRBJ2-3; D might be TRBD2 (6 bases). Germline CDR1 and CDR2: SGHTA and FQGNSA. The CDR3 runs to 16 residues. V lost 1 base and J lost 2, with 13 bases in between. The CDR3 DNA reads TGTGCCAGCAGCTTAGGACCTAGCGAGTACACAGATACGCAGTATTTT. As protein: CASSLGPSEYTDTQYF.

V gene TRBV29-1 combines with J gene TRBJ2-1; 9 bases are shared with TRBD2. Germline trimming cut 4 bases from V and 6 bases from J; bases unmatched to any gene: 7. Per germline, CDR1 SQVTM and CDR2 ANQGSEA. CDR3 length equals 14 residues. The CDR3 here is CSVGLGLAANEQFF. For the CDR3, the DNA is TGCAGCGTTGGTTTGGGACTAGCCGCCAATGAGCAGTTCTTC.

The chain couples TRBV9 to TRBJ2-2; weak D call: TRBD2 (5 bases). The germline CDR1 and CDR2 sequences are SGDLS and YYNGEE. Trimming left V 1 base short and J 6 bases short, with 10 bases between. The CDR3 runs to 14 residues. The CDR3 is CASSVQGSAGELFF. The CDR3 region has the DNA TGTGCCAGCAGCGTACAAGGGAGTGCCGGGGAGCTGTTTTTT.

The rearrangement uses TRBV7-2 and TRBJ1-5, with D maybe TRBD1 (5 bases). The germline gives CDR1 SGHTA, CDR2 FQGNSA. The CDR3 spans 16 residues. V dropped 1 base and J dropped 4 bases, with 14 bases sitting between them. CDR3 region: CASSLGIGVWNQPQHF. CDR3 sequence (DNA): TGTGCCAGCAGCTTAGGCATAGGGGTATGGAATCAGCCCCAGCATTTT.

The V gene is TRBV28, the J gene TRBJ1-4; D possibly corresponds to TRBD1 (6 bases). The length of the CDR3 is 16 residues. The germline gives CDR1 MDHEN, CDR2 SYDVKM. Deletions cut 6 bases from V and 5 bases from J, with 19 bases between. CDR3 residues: CASSFAVGQPNEKLFF. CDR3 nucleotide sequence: TGTGCCAGCAGCTTTGCGGTAGGACAGCCCAATGAAAAACTGTTTTTT.

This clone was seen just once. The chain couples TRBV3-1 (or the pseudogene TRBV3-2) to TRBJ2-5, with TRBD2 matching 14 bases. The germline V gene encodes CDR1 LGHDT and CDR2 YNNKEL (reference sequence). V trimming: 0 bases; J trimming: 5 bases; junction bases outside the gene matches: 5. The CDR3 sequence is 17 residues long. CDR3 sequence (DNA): TGTGCCAGCAGCCAAGAGGGACTAGCGGGGGTTGGGGAGACCCAGTACTTC. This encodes CASSQEGLAGVGETQYF.

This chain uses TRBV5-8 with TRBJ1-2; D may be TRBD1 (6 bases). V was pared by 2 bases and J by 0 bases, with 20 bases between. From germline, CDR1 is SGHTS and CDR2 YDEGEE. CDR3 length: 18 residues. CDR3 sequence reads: CASSLFSGAHGSNYGYTF. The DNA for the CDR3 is TGTGCCAGCAGCTTATTCTCAGGGGCTCACGGGTCTAACTATGGCTACACCTTC.

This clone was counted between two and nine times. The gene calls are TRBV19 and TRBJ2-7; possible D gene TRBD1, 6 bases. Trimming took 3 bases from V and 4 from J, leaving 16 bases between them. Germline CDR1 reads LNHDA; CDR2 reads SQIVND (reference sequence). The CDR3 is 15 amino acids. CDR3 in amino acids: CASSITGRGEYEQYF. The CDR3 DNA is TGTGCCAGTAGTATCACAGGCAGGGGCGAGTACGAGCAGTACTTC.

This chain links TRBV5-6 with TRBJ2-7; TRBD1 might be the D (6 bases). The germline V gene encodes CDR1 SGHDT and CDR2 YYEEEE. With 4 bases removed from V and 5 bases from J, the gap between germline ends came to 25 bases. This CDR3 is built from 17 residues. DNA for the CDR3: TGTGCCAGCAGCCCTGGGGTGGGGGCCCCAAGCCTTCACGAGCAGTACTTC. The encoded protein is CASSPGVGAPSLHEQYF.

The DNA of the CDR3 is TGTGCCAGCAGCTTGGTAGGGGCTGGAGATTCACCCCTCCACTTT. Its translation: CASSLVGAGDSPLHF. This chain links TRBV5-4 with TRBJ1-6; D is perhaps TRBD1 (5 bases). The CDR3 is 15 residues long. Deletions cut 0 bases from V and 8 bases from J, with 12 bases between. Germline CDR1 reads SGHNT; CDR2 reads YYREEE (reference sequence).

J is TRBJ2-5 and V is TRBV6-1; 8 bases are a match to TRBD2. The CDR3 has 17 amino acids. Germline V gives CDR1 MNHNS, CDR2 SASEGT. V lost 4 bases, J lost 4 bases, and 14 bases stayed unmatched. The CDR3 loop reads CASSVRLSSGRGETQYF. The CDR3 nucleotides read TGTGCCAGCAGTGTCAGGTTGTCCAGCGGGAGAGGAGAGACCCAGTACTTC.

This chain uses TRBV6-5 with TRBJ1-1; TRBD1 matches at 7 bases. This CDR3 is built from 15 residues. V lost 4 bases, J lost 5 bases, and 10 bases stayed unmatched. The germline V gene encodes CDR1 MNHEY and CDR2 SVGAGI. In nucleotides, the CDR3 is TGTGCCAGCAGTTCGACAGGGAGAGGAGTAACTGAAGCTTTCTTT. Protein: CASSSTGRGVTEAFF.

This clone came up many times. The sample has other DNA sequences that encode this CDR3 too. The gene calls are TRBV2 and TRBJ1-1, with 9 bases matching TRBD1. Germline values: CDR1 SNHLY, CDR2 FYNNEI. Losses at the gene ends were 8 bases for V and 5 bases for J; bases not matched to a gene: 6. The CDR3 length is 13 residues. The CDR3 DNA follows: TGTGCCAGCGAACAGGGGGCTAATACTGAAGCTTTCTTT. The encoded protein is CASEQGANTEAFF.

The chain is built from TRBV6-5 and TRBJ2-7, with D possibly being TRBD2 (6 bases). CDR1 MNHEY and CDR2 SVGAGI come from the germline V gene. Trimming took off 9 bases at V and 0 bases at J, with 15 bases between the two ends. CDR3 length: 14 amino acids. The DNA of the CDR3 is TGTGCCAGTGAGAGTATAGCGGACTCCTACGAGCAGTACTTC. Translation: CASESIADSYEQYF.

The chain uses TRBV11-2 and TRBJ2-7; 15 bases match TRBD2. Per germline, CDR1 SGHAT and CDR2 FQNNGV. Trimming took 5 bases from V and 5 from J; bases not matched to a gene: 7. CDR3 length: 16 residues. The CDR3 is CASSLGLAGGQNEQYF. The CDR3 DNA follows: TGTGCCAGCAGCCTCGGACTAGCGGGAGGGCAGAACGAGCAGTACTTC.

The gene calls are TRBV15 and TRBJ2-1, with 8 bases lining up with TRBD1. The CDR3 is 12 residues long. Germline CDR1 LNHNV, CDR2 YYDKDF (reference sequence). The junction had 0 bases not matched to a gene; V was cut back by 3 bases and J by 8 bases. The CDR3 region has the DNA TGTGCCACCAGCAGGACAGGGGATGAGCAGTTCTTC. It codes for CATSRTGDEQFF.

CDR3 DNA: TGCGCCAGCAGCCTTTCCAGAGGGTCCTACAATGAGCAGTTCTTC. Its protein is CASSLSRGSYNEQFF. The V and J genes are TRBV5-1 and TRBJ2-1, with a weak D call TRBD2 (5 bases). Germline assignment: CDR1 SGHRS and CDR2 YFSETQ. Between the trimmed V and J ends, which lost 4 bases and 1 base, there was a span of 12 bases. The CDR3 is made up of 15 amino acids.

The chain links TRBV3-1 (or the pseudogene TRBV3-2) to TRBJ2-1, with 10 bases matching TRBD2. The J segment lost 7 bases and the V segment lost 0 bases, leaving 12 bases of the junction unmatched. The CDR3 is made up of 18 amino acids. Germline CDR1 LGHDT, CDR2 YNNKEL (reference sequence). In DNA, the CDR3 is TGTGCCAGCAGCCAAGATCGGGGGCTAGCGGGAGTTAGGAATGAGCAGTTCTTC. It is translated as CASSQDRGLAGVRNEQFF.

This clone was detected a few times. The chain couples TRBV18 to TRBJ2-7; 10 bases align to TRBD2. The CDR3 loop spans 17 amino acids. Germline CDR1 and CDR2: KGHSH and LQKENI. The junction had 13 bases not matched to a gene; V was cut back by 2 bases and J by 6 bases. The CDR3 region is CASSPKSSSGGAFEQYF. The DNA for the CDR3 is TGTGCCAGCTCACCAAAAAGCTCAAGCGGGGGGGCCTTCGAGCAGTACTTC.

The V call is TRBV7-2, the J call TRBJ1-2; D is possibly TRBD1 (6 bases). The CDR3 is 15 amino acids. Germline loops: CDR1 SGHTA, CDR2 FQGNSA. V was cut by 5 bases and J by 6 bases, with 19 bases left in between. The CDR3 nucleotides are TGTGCCAGCAGCCCGCGCAGGGGCGACTGGAATGGCTACACCTTC. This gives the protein CASSPRRGDWNGYTF.

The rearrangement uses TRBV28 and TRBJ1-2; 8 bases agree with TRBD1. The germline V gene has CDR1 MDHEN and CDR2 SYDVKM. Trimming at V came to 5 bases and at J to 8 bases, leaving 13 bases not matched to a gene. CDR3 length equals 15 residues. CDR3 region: CASSRSLGQDLGYTF. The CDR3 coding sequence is TGTGCCAGCAGTAGAAGCTTGGGACAGGATCTAGGCTACACCTTC.

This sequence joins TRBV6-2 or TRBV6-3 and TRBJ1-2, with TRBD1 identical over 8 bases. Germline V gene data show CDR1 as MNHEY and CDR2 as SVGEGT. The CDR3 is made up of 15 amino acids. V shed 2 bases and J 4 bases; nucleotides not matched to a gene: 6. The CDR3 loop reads CASSYGDRLGYGYTF. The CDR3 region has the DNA TGTGCCAGCAGTTACGGGGACAGGCTCGGCTATGGCTACACCTTC.

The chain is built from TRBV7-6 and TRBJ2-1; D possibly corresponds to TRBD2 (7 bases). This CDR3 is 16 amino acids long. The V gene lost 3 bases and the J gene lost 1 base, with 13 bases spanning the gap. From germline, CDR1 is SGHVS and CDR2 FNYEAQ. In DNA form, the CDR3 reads TGTGCCAGCAGCTTTGGGGGGGCGGAGTCCTACAATGAGCAGTTCTTC. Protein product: CASSFGGAESYNEQFF. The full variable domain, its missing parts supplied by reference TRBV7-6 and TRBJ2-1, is GAGVSQSPRYKVTKRGQDVALRCDPISGHVSLYWYRQALGQGPEFLTYFNYEAQQDKSGLPNDRFSAERPEGSISTLTIQRTEQRDSAMYRCASSFGGAESYNEQFFGPGTRLTVL.

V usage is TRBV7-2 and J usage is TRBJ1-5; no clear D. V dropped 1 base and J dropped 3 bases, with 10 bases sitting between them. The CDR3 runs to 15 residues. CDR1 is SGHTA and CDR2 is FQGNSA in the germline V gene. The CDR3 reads CASSLGVWANQPQHF. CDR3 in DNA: TGTGCCAGCAGCTTAGGAGTCTGGGCCAATCAGCCCCAGCATTTT.

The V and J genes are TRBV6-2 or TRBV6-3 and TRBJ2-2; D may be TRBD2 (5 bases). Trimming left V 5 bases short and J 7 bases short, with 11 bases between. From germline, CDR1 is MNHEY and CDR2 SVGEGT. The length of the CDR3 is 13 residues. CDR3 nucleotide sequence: TGTGCCAGCAGTGGGGAGCTACTCGGGGAGCTGTTTTTT. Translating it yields CASSGELLGELFF.

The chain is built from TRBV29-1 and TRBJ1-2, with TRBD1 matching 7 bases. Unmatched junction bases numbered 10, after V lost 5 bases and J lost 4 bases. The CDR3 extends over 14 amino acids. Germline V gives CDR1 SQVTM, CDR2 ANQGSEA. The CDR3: CSVSGDSGSYGYTF. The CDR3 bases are TGCAGCGTTTCCGGGGACAGCGGGAGCTATGGCTACACCTTC.

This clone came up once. CDR3 protein: CASSLRPISSYNEQFF. The CDR3 nucleotides read TGTGCCAGCAGCTTACGTCCGATCAGCTCCTACAATGAGCAGTTCTTC. The chain couples TRBV5-5 to TRBJ2-1; the D is unclear. Germline V gene data show CDR1 as SGHKS and CDR2 as YYEKEE (reference sequence). The CDR3 has 16 amino acids. The ends were cut back, 2 bases at V and 0 bases at J, with 12 bases in the middle.

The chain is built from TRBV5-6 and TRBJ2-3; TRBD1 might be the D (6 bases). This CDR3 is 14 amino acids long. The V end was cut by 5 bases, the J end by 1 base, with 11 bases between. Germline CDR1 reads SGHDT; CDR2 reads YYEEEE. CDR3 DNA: TGTGCCAGCAGACTGGACAGCCGCACAGATACGCAGTATTTT. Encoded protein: CASRLDSRTDTQYF.

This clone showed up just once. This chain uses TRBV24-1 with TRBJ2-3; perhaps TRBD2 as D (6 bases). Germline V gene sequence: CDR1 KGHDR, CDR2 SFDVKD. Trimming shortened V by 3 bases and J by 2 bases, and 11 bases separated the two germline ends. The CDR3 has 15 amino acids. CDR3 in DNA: TGTGCCACCAGTGATGGCGGGATTGACACAGATACGCAGTATTTT. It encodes CATSDGGIDTDTQYF.

DNA for the CDR3: TGTGCCAGCAGACGGGACAGCTACTACGAGCAGTACTTC. Translating it yields CASRRDSYYEQYF. V gene TRBV2 combines with J gene TRBJ2-7, with 7 bases lining up with TRBD1. Per germline, CDR1 SNHLY and CDR2 FYNNEI. There are 13 residues in the CDR3. Trimming cost V 6 bases and J 3 bases; bases outside gene matches: 5.

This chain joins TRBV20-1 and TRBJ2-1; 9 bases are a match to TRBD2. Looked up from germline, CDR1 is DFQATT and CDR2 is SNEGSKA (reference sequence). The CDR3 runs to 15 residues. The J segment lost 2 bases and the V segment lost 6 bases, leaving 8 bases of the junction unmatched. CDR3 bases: TGCAGTGCAAGTCCTAGCGGGGCTCCCTACAATGAGCAGTTCTTC. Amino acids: CSASPSGAPYNEQFF.